Listed below are T cell receptor beta chains from one sample, sequenced in a study of blood T cell repertoires in COVID-19. Profiled with immunoSEQ multiplex PCR; TCRdb holds only in-frame clones, not every one. The sample carries about 240,000 clones, about four fifths recorded once. The sequenced material came from peripheral blood. These receptor sequences come from a woman aged 70 to 79 with acute or convalescent COVID-19. CDR3s include the opening cysteine and the closing phenylalanine or tryptophan. D genes are given only for firm matches. Size values are once, few and many counts, or a class for expanded clones, and some rows have none.

length | D | J | size | V | DNA | CDR3
17 | . | TRBJ1-4 | . | TRBV4-2 | TGTGCCAGCAGCCAAGGGTACGGGACATCAACTAATGAAAAACTGTTTTTT | CASSQGYGTSTNEKLFF
16 | . | TRBJ1-3 | . | TRBV7-6 | TGTGCCAGCAGCTTGGGGCATCAGGGCCCTGGAAACACCATATATTTT | CASSLGHQGPGNTIYF
14 | . | TRBJ1-6 | . | TRBV5-4 | TGTGCCAGCAGCTTTCAGGGTGTCGGTTCACCCCTCCACTTT | CASSFQGVGSPLHF
14 | . | TRBJ1-5 | . | TRBV2 | TGTGCCAGCAGTGATATCAGTAGCAATCAGCCCCAGCATTTT | CASSDISSNQPQHF
15 | . | TRBJ1-6 | . | TRBV7-2 | TGTGCCAGCAGCCTGGACAGTTCCTATAATTCACCCCTCCACTTT | CASSLDSSYNSPLHF
13 | . | TRBJ1-5 | . | TRBV20-1 | TGCAGTGCTAGTCTGGGGGGGAATCAGCCCCAGCATTTT | CSASLGGNQPQHF
16 | TRBD1 | TRBJ1-1 | . | TRBV10-3 | TGTGCCATCAGCCCAGGACAGGGGCTAGGAAGCACTGAAGCTTTCTTT | CAISPGQGLGSTEAFF
15 | TRBD1 | TRBJ1-5 | . | TRBV6-2/TRBV6-3 | TGTGCCAGCAGTACCGGGACAGGAGTAGCCCAGCCCCAGCATTTT | CASSTGTGVAQPQHF
16 | . | TRBJ2-3 | . | TRBV10-1 | TGCGCCAGCAGTTCTCTCGGGACTGGGGTAGGGGATACGCAGTATTTT | CASSSLGTGVGDTQYF
14 | . | TRBJ2-3 | . | TRBV4-3 | TGCGCCAGCAGCCAAGGCCCGGTGACAGATACGCAGTATTTT | CASSQGPVTDTQYF
15 | . | TRBJ1-1 | . | TRBV24-1 | TGTGCCACCAGTGATTTTCGGGGAACCGGCACTGAAGCTTTCTTT | CATSDFRGTGTEAFF
18 | . | TRBJ2-2 | . | TRBV4-2 | TGTGCCAGCAGCCAAGCGGGACAACTCGCCTCGAACACCGGGGAGCTGTTTTTT | CASSQAGQLASNTGELFF
16 | . | TRBJ1-2 | . | TRBV5-6 | TGTGCCAGCAGCTCCTACTTGGGGGGGATTTACTATGGCTACACCTTC | CASSSYLGGIYYGYTF
14 | . | TRBJ2-1 | . | TRBV6-5 | TGTGCCAGCAGTTTCAGAAAAACCTACAATGAGCAGTTCTTC | CASSFRKTYNEQFF
15 | TRBD1 | TRBJ1-1 | . | TRBV5-5 | TGTGCCAGCAGCACTACACAGGGGGTGAACACTGAAGCTTTCTTT | CASSTTQGVNTEAFF
12 | . | TRBJ1-1 | . | TRBV4-3 | TGCGCCAGCAGCTCCTACGACACTGAAGCTTTCTTT | CASSSYDTEAFF
14 | . | TRBJ1-2 | . | TRBV14 | TGTGCCAGCAGCCAAGATGCGGGGGCGGATGGCTACACCTTC | CASSQDAGADGYTF
15 | TRBD2 | TRBJ2-5 | . | TRBV7-2 | TGTGCCAGCAGCGGGACTAGCGGATACCAAGAGACCCAGTACTTC | CASSGTSGYQETQYF
13 | . | TRBJ2-3 | . | TRBV30 | TGTGCCTGGAGAAAGGGGAGCACAGATACGCAGTATTTT | CAWRKGSTDTQYF
16 | TRBD2 | TRBJ2-1 | . | TRBV7-2 | TGTGCCAGCAGCCCGCGGGGGGCATGGGCATACAATGAGCAGTTCTTC | CASSPRGAWAYNEQFF
14 | TRBD2 | TRBJ2-1 | . | TRBV7-9 | TGTGCCAGCAGCCCGACTAGCGGCAACAATGAGCAGTTCTTC | CASSPTSGNNEQFF
19 | TRBD1 | TRBJ2-3 | . | TRBV24-1 | TGTGCCACCAGTGTATTAGGGGCAGGACAGGGCCTGAACACAGATACGCAGTATTTT | CATSVLGAGQGLNTDTQYF
12 | . | TRBJ1-2 | . | TRBV7-2 | TGTGCCAGCACCCAAGTAAGGGGAGGCTACACCTTC | CASTQVRGGYTF
15 | TRBD1 | TRBJ2-2 | . | TRBV2 | TGTGCCAGCAGCCCTGGGACAGAGAACACCGGGGAGCTGTTTTTT | CASSPGTENTGELFF
18 | TRBD2 | TRBJ2-6 | few | TRBV6-2/TRBV6-3 | TGTGCCAGCAGTTCTACTGGGGGACTAAGCTCTGGGGCCAACGTCCTGACTTTC | CASSSTGGLSSGANVLTF
13 | . | TRBJ1-1 | . | TRBV24-1 | TGTGCCACCAGTGATCCGGGTATCACTGAAGCTTTCTTT | CATSDPGITEAFF
14 | . | TRBJ1-5 | . | TRBV6-2/TRBV6-3 | TGTGCCAGCAGTTACAGGGAGTGGAATCAGCCCCAGCATTTT | CASSYREWNQPQHF
16 | TRBD1 | TRBJ2-2 | once | TRBV10-2 | TGCGCCAGCGGTCGGGGACAGGGGGCGAACACCGGGGAGCTGTTTTTT | CASGRGQGANTGELFF
15 | TRBD1 | TRBJ1-2 | . | TRBV28 | TGTGCCAGCAGCCCGGCGGGACAGGGAACACGTGGCTACACCTTC | CASSPAGQGTRGYTF
13 | TRBD1 | TRBJ1-2 | . | TRBV30 | TGTGCCTGGAGGAGGACAGGGGGCTCTGGCTACACCTTC | CAWRRTGGSGYTF
15 | . | TRBJ2-2 | . | TRBV10-3 | TGTGCCATCAGTGAGTTCGGACATGACACCGGGGAGCTGTTTTTT | CAISEFGHDTGELFF
15 | TRBD1 | TRBJ2-7 | few | TRBV19 | TGTGCCAGTAGTTCCTCGGACAGGGTCTCCTACGAGCAGTACTTC | CASSSSDRVSYEQYF
15 | TRBD1 | TRBJ1-5 | . | TRBV18 | TGTGCCAGCTCACCGGGACAGGTCCGCAATCAGCCCCAGCATTTT | CASSPGQVRNQPQHF
15 | TRBD2 | TRBJ2-1 | . | TRBV4-2 | TGTGCCAGCAGCCTGAGCGGGGGAGGCTCACTGCGGCAGTTCTTC | CASSLSGGGSLRQFF
17 | TRBD1 | TRBJ2-3 | . | TRBV4-3 | TGCGCCAGCAGCCGAGACCGGGACAGGTCCCCAGGGGGGACGCAGTATTTT | CASSRDRDRSPGGTQYF
16 | TRBD2 | TRBJ2-7 | . | TRBV19 | TGTGCCAGTAGTCCCCGGGTAGCGGGGGCCCTCTACGAGCAGTACTTC | CASSPRVAGALYEQYF
13 | TRBD1 | TRBJ1-1 | many | TRBV5-4 | TGTGCCAGCAGCTACGGACAGACAGGGGAAGCTTTCTTT | CASSYGQTGEAFF
15 | TRBD1 | TRBJ2-7 | . | TRBV6-5 | TGTGCCAGCAGCCTGGGACAGGGGAGTTCCTACGAGCAGTACTTC | CASSLGQGSSYEQYF
13 | . | TRBJ2-5 | . | TRBV12-3/TRBV12-4 | TGTGCCAGCAGTCTCAGGGTCATGCAGACCCAGTACTTC | CASSLRVMQTQYF
14 | . | TRBJ2-2 | . | TRBV2 | TGTGCCAGCAGTGGTCAGGGCCACACCGGGGAGCTGTTTTTT | CASSGQGHTGELFF
15 | . | TRBJ2-7 | . | TRBV5-5 | TGTGCCAGCAGCTTGGGATCACCCCGGGGTGTCGAGCAGTACTTC | CASSLGSPRGVEQYF
13 | TRBD2 | TRBJ2-7 | . | TRBV12-3/TRBV12-4 | TGTGCCAGCAGTTCCTGGGGGGGATCCGAGCAGTACTTC | CASSSWGGSEQYF
15 | TRBD1 | TRBJ1-4 | . | TRBV7-8 | TGTGCCAGCAGCCAGCGACAGGGCGGTACTGAAAAACTGTTTTTT | CASSQRQGGTEKLFF
14 | . | TRBJ1-2 | . | TRBV10-3 | TGTGCCACCAGTAGACAGGCAACCAACTATGGCTACACCTTC | CATSRQATNYGYTF
13 | TRBD1 | TRBJ1-2 | . | TRBV30 | TGTGCCCACCAAACCAGGGGGCGACATGGCTACACCTTC | CAHQTRGRHGYTF
14 | . | TRBJ1-2 | . | TRBV10-3 | TGTGCCATCAGCTCCCACGGGGGGGCCTATGGCTACACCTTC | CAISSHGGAYGYTF
14 | . | TRBJ2-7 | once | TRBV11-2 | TGTGCCAGCAGCTTAACCCTAGCGAACTACGAGCAGTACTTC | CASSLTLANYEQYF
15 | TRBD1 | TRBJ2-7 | . | TRBV28 | TGTGCCAGCACCCCTTGGGGACAGGGGGCCTACGAGCAGTACTTC | CASTPWGQGAYEQYF
14 | . | TRBJ2-2 | . | TRBV10-2 | TGCGCCAGCAGTCAGGGAAGGAACACCGGGGAGCTGTTTTTT | CASSQGRNTGELFF
16 | . | TRBJ1-2 | . | TRBV6-5 | TGTGCCAGCAGTTACCGCCAGGCTTTTGGGCCTTTTGGCTACACCTTC | CASSYRQAFGPFGYTF
16 | . | TRBJ2-2 | few | TRBV4-2 | TGTGCCAGCAGCCCCTTGGGACTGTCCAACACCGGGGAGCTGTTTTTT | CASSPLGLSNTGELFF
15 | TRBD1 | TRBJ1-6 | few | TRBV19 | TGTGCCAGTAGTATAGGTGACAGGGTGAATTCACCCCTCCACTTT | CASSIGDRVNSPLHF
15 | TRBD2 | TRBJ2-5 | . | TRBV3-1/TRBV3-2 | TGTGCCAGCAGCCCATCCGGGGGGGGCCAAGAGACCCAGTACTTC | CASSPSGGGQETQYF